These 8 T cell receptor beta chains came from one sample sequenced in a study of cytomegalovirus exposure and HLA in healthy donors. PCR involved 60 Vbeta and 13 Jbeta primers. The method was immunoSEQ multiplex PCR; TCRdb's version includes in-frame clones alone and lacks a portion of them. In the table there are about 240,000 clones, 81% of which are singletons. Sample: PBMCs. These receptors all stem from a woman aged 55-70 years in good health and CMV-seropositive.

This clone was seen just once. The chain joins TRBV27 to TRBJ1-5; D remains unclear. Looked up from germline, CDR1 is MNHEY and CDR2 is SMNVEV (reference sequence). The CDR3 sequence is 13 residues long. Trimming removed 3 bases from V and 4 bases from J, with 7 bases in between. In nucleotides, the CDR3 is TGTGCCAGCAGTTTTTCCAGGAATCAGCCCCAGCATTTT. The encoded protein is CASSFSRNQPQHF.

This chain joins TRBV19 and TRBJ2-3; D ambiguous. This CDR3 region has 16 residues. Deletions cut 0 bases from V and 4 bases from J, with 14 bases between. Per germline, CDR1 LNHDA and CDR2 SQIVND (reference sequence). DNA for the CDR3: TGTGCCAGTAGTATAGATCGAGCTGCCTCCGCAGATACGCAGTATTTT. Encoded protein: CASSIDRAASADTQYF.

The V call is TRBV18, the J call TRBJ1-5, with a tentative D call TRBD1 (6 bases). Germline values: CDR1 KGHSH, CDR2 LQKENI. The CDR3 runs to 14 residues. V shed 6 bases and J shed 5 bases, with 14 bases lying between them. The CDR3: CASSLGGVDQPQHF. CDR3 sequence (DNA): TGTGCCAGCTCTCTAGGGGGAGTCGATCAGCCCCAGCATTTT.

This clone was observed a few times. CDR3 DNA sequence: TGTGCCAGCAGCTGGGGACAGTCTTGGGGAGAGACCCAGTACTTC. It is translated as CASSWGQSWGETQYF. The rearrangement joins TRBV5-5 to TRBJ2-5; TRBD1 matches 7 bases. Germline lookup yields CDR1 SGHKS and CDR2 YYEKEE (reference sequence). Unmatched junction bases numbered 9, after V lost 3 bases and J lost 4 bases. The CDR3 spans 15 residues.

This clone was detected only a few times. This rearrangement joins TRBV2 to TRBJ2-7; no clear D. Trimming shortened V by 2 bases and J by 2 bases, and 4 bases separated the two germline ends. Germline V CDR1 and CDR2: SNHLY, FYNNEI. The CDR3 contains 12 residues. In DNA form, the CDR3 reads TGTGCCAGCAGTGAACGTGCCTACGAGCAGTACTTC. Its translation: CASSERAYEQYF.

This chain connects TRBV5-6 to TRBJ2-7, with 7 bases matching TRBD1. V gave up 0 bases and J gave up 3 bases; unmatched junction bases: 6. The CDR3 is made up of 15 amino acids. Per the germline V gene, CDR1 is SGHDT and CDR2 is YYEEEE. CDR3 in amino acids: CASSLASTGNYEQYF. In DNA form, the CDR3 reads TGTGCCAGCAGCTTGGCCTCGACAGGGAACTACGAGCAGTACTTC.

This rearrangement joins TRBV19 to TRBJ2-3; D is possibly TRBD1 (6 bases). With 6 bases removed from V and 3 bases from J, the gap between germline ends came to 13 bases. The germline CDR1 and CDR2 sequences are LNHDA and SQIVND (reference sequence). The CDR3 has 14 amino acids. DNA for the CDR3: TGTGCCAGTAGATCAGTAGGACAGACAGATACGCAGTATTTT. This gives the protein CASRSVGQTDTQYF.

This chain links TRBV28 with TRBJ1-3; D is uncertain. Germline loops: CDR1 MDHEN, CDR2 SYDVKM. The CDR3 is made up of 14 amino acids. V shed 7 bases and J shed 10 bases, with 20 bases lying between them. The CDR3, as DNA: TGTGCCAGCAATCTAGGCGGTTCAAGGTCAACCATATATTTT. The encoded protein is CASNLGGSRSTIYF.